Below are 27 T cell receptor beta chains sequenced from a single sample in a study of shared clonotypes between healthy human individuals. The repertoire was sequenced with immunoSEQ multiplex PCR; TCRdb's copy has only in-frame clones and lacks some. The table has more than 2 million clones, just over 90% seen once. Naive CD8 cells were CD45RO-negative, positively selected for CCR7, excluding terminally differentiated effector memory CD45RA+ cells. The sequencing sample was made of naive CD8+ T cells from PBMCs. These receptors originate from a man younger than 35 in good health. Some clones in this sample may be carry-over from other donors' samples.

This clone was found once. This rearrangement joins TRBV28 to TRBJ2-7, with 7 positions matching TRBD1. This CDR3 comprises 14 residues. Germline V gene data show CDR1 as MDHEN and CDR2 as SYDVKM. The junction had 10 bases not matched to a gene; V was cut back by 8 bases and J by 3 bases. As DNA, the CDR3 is TGTGCCAGCGACCCGACAGGGACCCTCTACGAGCAGTACTTC. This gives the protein CASDPTGTLYEQYF.

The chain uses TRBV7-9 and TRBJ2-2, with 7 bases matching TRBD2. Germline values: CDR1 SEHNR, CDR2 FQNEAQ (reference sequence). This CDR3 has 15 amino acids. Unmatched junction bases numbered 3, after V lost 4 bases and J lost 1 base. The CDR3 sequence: CASSSSGVNTGELFF. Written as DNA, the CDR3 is TGTGCCAGCAGCTCCAGCGGGGTGAACACCGGGGAGCTGTTTTTT. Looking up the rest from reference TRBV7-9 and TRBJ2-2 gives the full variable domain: DTGVSQNPRHKITKRGQNVTFRCDPISEHNRLYWYRQTLGQGPEFLTYFQNEAQLEKSRLLSDRFSAERPKGSFSTLEIQRTEQGDSAMYLCASSSSGVNTGELFFGEGSRLTVL.

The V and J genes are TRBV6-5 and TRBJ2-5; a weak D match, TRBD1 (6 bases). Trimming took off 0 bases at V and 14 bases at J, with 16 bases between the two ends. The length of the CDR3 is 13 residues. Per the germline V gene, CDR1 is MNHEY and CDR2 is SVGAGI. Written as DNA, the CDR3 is TGTGCCAGCAGTTACTCCGCCGGGACAAGGGCATACTTC. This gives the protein CASSYSAGTRAYF.

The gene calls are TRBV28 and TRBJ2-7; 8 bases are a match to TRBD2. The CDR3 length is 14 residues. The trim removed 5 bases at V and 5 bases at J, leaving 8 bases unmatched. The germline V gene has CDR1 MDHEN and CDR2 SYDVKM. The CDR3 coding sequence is TGTGCCAGCAGTCGACCTGCCGGGAGGGACGAGCAGTACTTC. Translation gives CASSRPAGRDEQYF.

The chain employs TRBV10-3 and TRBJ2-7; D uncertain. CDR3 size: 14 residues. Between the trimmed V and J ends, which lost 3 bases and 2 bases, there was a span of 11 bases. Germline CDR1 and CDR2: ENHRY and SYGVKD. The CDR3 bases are TGTGCCATCAGTGATAGGACGGGTGCCTACGAGCAGTACTTC. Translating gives CAISDRTGAYEQYF.

The CDR3 loop is CASSSPRTGRYHEQYF. DNA of the CDR3: TGTGCCAGCAGTTCCCCTAGGACAGGGAGGTATCACGAGCAGTACTTC. The chain employs TRBV27 and TRBJ2-7; 8 nucleotides agree with TRBD1. Losses at the gene ends were 4 bases for V and 5 bases for J; bases not matched to a gene: 13. Germline lookup yields CDR1 MNHEY and CDR2 SMNVEV (reference sequence). The CDR3 consists of 16 residues.

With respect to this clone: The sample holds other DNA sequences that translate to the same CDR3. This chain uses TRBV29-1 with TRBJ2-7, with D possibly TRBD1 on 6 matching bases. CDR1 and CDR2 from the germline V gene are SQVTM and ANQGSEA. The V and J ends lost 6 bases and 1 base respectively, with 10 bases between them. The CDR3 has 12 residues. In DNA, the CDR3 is TGCAGCGTGAGGGACACGTCCTACGAGCAGTACTTC. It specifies CSVRDTSYEQYF.

In nucleotides, the CDR3 is TGTGCCAGCAGCCAAGACCGGGGCGGCGGTGAAAAACTGTTTTTT. Amino acid sequence: CASSQDRGGGEKLFF. The chain couples TRBV14 to TRBJ1-4; TRBD1 is a possible D gene (5 bases). Trimming cost V 0 bases and J 7 bases, with 12 bases left between them. The CDR3 consists of 15 residues. CDR1 is SGHDN, CDR2 FVKESK, per germline.

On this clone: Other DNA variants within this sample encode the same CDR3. The CDR3 sequence is CSAPAMNTEAFF. CDR3 in DNA: TGCAGCGCCCCTGCCATGAACACTGAAGCTTTCTTT. This sequence joins TRBV29-1 and TRBJ1-1, with no clear D. The ends were cut back, 7 bases at V and 0 bases at J, with 9 bases in the middle. Germline CDR1 and CDR2: SQVTM and ANQGSEA. This CDR3 has 12 residues.

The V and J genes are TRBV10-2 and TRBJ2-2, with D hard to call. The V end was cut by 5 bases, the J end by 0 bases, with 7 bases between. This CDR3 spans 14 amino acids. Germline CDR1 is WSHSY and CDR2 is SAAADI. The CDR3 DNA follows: TGCGCCAGCAGTCGCGAAGCGAACACCGGGGAGCTGTTTTTT. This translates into CASSREANTGELFF.

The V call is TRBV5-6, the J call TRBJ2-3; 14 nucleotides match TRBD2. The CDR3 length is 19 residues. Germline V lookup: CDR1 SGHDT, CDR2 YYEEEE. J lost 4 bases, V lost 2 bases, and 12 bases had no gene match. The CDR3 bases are TGTGCCAGCAGCTTACTCCCGGGACTAGCGGGAGTAAAGGCAGATACGCAGTATTTT. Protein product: CASSLLPGLAGVKADTQYF.

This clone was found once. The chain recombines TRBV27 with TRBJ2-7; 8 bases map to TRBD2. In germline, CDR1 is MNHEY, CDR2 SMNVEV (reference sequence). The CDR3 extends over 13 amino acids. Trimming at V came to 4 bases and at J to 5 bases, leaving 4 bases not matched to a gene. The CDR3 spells CASSWTSFDEQYF. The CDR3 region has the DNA TGTGCCAGCAGTTGGACTAGCTTCGACGAGCAGTACTTC.

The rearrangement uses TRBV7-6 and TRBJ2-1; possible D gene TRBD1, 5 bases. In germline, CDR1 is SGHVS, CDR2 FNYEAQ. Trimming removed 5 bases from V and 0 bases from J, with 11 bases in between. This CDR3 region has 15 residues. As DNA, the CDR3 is TGTGCCAGCAGCCCCCGACAGAGCTCCTACAATGAGCAGTTCTTC. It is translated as CASSPRQSSYNEQFF.

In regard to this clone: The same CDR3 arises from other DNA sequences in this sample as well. CDR3 residues: CASSLQTSGPYNEQFF. As DNA, the CDR3 is TGCGCCAGCAGCTTGCAGACTAGCGGGCCTTACAATGAGCAGTTCTTC. This chain uses TRBV5-1 with TRBJ2-1; 10 bases match TRBD2. This CDR3 has 16 amino acids. V shed 1 base, J shed 4 bases, and the junction held 5 bases outside the gene matches. Germline values: CDR1 SGHRS, CDR2 YFSETQ.

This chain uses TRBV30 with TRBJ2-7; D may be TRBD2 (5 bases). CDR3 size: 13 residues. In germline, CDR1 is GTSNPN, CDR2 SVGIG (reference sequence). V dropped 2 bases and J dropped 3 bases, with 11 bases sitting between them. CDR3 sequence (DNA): TGTGCCTGGAGTACGGGAATCGGCTACGAGCAGTACTTC. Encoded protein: CAWSTGIGYEQYF.

CDR3 region: CASSDLISGTGVGYTF. For the CDR3, the DNA is TGTGCCAGCAGTGACTTAATAAGCGGGACAGGGGTCGGCTACACCTTC. The V call is TRBV25-1, the J call TRBJ1-2; 10 nucleotides line up with TRBD1. From germline, CDR1 is MGHDK and CDR2 SYGVNS. The CDR3 has 16 residues. V lost 3 bases to trimming and J lost 8 bases; unmatched junction nucleotides: 12.

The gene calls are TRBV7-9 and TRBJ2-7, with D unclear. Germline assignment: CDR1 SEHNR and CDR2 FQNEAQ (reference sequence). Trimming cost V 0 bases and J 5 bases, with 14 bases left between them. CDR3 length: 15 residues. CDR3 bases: TGTGCCAGCAGCTTAGCCCCTAGTAGCATCAACGAGCAGTACTTC. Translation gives CASSLAPSSINEQYF.

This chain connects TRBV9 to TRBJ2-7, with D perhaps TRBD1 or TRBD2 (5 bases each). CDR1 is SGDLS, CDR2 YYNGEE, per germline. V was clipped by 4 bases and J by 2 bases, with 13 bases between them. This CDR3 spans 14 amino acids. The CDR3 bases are TGTGCCAGCAGCCACGGGGCCCAACCCTACGAGCAGTACTTC. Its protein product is CASSHGAQPYEQYF. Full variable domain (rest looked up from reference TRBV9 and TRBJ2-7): DSGVTQTPKHLITATGQRVTLRCSPRSGDLSVYWYQQSLDQGLQFLIQYYNGEERAKGNILERFSAQQFPDLHSELNLSSLELGDSALYFCASSHGAQPYEQYFGPGTRLTVT.

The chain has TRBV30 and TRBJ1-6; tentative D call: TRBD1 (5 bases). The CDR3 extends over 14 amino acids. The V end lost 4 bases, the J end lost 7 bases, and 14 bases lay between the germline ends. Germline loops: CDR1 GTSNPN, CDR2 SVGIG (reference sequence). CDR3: CAWKTGLKNSPLHF. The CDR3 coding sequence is TGTGCCTGGAAAACAGGACTGAAGAATTCACCCCTCCACTTT.

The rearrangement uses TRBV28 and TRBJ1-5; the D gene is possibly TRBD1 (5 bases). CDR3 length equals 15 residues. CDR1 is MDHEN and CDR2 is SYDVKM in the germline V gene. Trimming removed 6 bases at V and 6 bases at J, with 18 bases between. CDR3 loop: CASSPRGGSVQPQHF. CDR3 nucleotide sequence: TGTGCCAGCAGCCCACGTGGGGGGTCGGTTCAGCCCCAGCATTTT.

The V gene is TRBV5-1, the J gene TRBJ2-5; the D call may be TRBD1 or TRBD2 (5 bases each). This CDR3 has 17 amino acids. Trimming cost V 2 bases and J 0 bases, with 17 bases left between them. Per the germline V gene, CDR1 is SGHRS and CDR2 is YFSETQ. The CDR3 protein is CASSLEIGTANQETQYF. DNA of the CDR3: TGCGCCAGCAGCTTAGAAATTGGGACCGCAAACCAAGAGACCCAGTACTTC. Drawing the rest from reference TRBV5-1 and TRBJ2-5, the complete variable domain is KAGVTQTPRYLIKTRGQQVTLSCSPISGHRSVSWYQQTPGQGLQFLFEYFSETQRNKGNFPGRFSGRQFSNSRSEMNVSTLELGDSALYLCASSLEIGTANQETQYFGPGTRLLVL.

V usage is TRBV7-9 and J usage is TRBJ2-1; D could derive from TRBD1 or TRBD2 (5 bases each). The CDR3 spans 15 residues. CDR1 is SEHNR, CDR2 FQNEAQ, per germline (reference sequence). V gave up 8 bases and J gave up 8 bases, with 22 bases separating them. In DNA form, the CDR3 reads TGTGCCAGCGTCCTCCGGGACCCCCTCTCCGATGAGCAGTTCTTC. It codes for CASVLRDPLSDEQFF.

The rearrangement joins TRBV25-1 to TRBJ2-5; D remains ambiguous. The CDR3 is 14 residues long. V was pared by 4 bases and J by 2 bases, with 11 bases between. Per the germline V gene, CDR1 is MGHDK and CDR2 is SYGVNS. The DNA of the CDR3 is TGTGCCAGCAGTGGGCCCGGGCAGCAAGAGACCCAGTACTTC. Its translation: CASSGPGQQETQYF.

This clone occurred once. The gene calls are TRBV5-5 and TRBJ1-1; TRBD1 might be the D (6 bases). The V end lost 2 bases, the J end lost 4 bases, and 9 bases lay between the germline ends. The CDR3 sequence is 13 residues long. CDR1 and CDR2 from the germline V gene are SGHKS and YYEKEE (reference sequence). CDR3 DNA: TGTGCCAGCAGCTTCGGGGGGCGCACTGAAGCTTTCTTT. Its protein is CASSFGGRTEAFF.

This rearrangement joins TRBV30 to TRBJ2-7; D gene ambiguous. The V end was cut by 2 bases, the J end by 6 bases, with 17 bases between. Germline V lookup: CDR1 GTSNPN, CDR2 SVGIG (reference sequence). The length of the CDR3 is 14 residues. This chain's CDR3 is CAWSLGPGVPEQYF. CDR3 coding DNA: TGTGCCTGGAGTCTAGGGCCGGGCGTCCCCGAGCAGTACTTC.

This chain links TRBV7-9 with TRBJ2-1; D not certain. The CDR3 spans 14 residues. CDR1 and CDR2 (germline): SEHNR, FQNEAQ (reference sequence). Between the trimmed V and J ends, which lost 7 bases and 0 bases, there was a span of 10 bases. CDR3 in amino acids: CASNFGSSYNEQFF. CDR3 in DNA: TGTGCCAGCAACTTCGGTAGCTCCTACAATGAGCAGTTCTTC. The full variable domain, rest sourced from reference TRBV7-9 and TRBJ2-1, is DTGVSQNPRHKITKRGQNVTFRCDPISEHNRLYWYRQTLGQGPEFLTYFQNEAQLEKSRLLSDRFSAERPKGSFSTLEIQRTEQGDSAMYLCASNFGSSYNEQFFGPGTRLTVL.

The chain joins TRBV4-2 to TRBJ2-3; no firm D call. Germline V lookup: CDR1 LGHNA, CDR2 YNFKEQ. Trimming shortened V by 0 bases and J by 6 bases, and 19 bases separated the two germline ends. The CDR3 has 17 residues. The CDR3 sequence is CASSQDSRFYTRDTQYF. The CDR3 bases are TGTGCCAGCAGCCAAGACTCGAGGTTCTACACGCGGGATACGCAGTATTTT.